This T cell receptor beta chain originates from a study of cytomegalovirus exposure and HLA in healthy donors. Whole-study findings and limits: Through in vitro validation, three CMV-associated chains were shown to be specific for CMV antigens.

Worth noting for this clone: Its antigen remains unidentified.

Researchers ran the PCR with 60 Vbeta and 13 Jbeta primers. The protocol was immunoSEQ multiplex PCR, while the TCRdb copy is restricted to in-frame clones and leaves out a portion. This table has 150,000 or so clones, roughly 79% appearing once. V lost 3 bases and J lost 1, with 15 bases in between. CDR1 MNHEY and CDR2 SVGAGI come from the germline V gene. There are 16 residues in the CDR3. The TCR sequence derives from a woman between 40 and 50 years old in good health and CMV-seronegative. Sequencing was carried out using PBMCs. The V call is TRBV6-5, the J call TRBJ2-5; D not resolved. Here the CDR3 reads CASSYSFSLIQETQYF. CDR3 nucleotides: TGTGCCAGCAGTTATAGCTTCAGCTTAATCCAAGAGACCCAGTACTTC.